The next 10 T cell receptor beta chains were all read from a single sample in a study of cytomegalovirus exposure and HLA in healthy donors. The PCR had 60 Vbeta and 13 Jbeta primers. TCRdb keeps only in-frame clones here, not all; method: immunoSEQ multiplex PCR. This table holds under 200,000 clones, more than 65% found once. The source material was PBMCs. These TCRs come from a man in his thirties or forties in good health and CMV-seronegative.

This chain connects TRBV9 to TRBJ2-7, with a weak D call TRBD2 (6 bases). Trimming cost V 3 bases and J 0 bases, with 16 bases left between them. From germline, CDR1 is SGDLS and CDR2 YYNGEE. The CDR3 consists of 16 residues. CDR3 DNA sequence: TGTGCCAGCAGCGAGGGAGGACCCACGAGCTCCTACGAGCAGTACTTC. Residues: CASSEGGPTSSYEQYF.

The chain couples TRBV20-1 to TRBJ1-1; D gene unclear. Between the trimmed V and J ends, which lost 8 bases and 6 bases, there was a span of 13 bases. Germline-derived CDR1 and CDR2 are DFQATT and SNEGSKA (reference sequence). The CDR3 has 11 residues. The CDR3 DNA reads TGCAGTTTACTAGCAGGAGCTGAAGCTTTCTTT. Its translation: CSLLAGAEAFF.

This clone was seen just once. This chain connects TRBV5-1 to TRBJ2-5; D is unclear. Germline V lookup: CDR1 SGHRS, CDR2 YFSETQ. The CDR3 contains 13 residues. Trimming took off 3 bases at V and 0 bases at J, with 6 bases between the two ends. CDR3 nucleotides: TGCGCCAGCAGCTCTCCGTACCAAGAGACCCAGTACTTC. Translated: CASSSPYQETQYF.

J is TRBJ1-6 and V is TRBV30, with TRBD1 as a possible D gene (5 bases). The germline V gene has CDR1 GTSNPN and CDR2 SVGIG (reference sequence). V gave up 3 bases and J gave up 7 bases, with 10 bases separating them. This CDR3 comprises 13 residues. CDR3 residues: CAWRAGPNSPLHF. Here the CDR3 DNA reads TGTGCCTGGAGAGCAGGGCCAAATTCACCCCTCCACTTT.

The gene calls are TRBV7-9 and TRBJ1-1; D is possibly TRBD1 (5 bases). Germline V gives CDR1 SEHNR, CDR2 FQNEAQ (reference sequence). The CDR3 runs 15 residues. Trimming stripped 4 bases from V and 5 bases from J, with 17 bases between. CDR3 sequence (DNA): TGTGCCAGCAGCTCCGCCATGGCTGGGGGGACTGAAGCTTTCTTT. It codes for CASSSAMAGGTEAFF.

The chain uses TRBV27 and TRBJ2-1; 10 nucleotides align to TRBD2. V trimming: 5 bases; J trimming: 6 bases; junction bases outside the gene matches: 10. From germline, CDR1 is MNHEY and CDR2 SMNVEV (reference sequence). The CDR3 totals 16 residues. The CDR3 is CASSPQPAGGPNEQFF. As DNA, the CDR3 is TGTGCCAGCAGTCCACAACCAGCGGGGGGGCCCAATGAGCAGTTCTTC.

Concerning this clone itself: The sample contains more than one DNA sequence encoding this CDR3. The V gene is TRBV6-6, the J gene TRBJ1-4; the D is unclear. Germline V gene sequence: CDR1 MNHNY, CDR2 SVGAGI (reference sequence). The CDR3 consists of 12 residues. With 0 bases removed from V and 7 bases from J, the gap between germline ends came to 3 bases. CDR3 bases: TGTGCCAGCAGTTACTCCGGTGAAAAACTGTTTTTT. This codes for CASSYSGEKLFF.

This chain links TRBV28 with TRBJ1-2; 8 nucleotides line up with TRBD1. The V gene's germline CDR1 is MDHEN and CDR2 SYDVKM. Germline trimming cut 3 bases from V and 5 bases from J; bases unmatched to any gene: 5. The CDR3 contains 14 residues. The CDR3 sequence: CASSFYDRGYGYTF. The CDR3 nucleotides read TGTGCCAGCAGTTTCTATGACAGGGGTTATGGCTACACCTTC.

The chain has TRBV4-3 and TRBJ2-7; unclear D gene. The germline CDR1 and CDR2 sequences are LGHNA and YSLEER. The CDR3 loop spans 13 amino acids. V was clipped by 1 base and J by 2 bases, with 6 bases between them. CDR3 sequence reads: CASSQVPAYEQYF. CDR3 sequence (DNA): TGCGCCAGCAGCCAAGTCCCCGCCTACGAGCAGTACTTC.

This clone was recorded a few times. The genes are TRBV7-2 and TRBJ1-6; D ambiguous. Germline CDR1 is SGHTA and CDR2 is FQGNSA. This CDR3 region has 12 residues. Trimming cost V 8 bases and J 7 bases, with 9 bases left between them. CDR3 amino acids: CASALGNSPLHF. CDR3 in DNA: TGTGCCAGCGCTTTGGGCAATTCACCCCTCCACTTT.